This T cell receptor beta chain derives from a study of beta chain features in type 1 diabetes (dated by TCRdb to about 2018). Looking at the study overall: Patients and healthy donors did not differ in mean age, gender distribution, total cell number or subset yield. A total of around 110,000,000 sorted cells were examined across all samples, and a strong correlation was observed between cell number per subset and RNA yield. In the study, TCRB repertoires of sorted circulating CD4+ T cell subsets from recently diagnosed type 1 diabetes patients were compared with those of matched healthy donors. Regulatory and stem cell-like memory subsets were obtained from only 8 patients and roughly 8 healthy donors, while naive and central memory subsets were obtained from all 30 or so donors.

The research as a whole found: Naive, central memory and regulatory TCRB repertoires appeared to be more similar among patients than among healthy donors. Because the HLA sub-analyses included only small numbers of individuals, any influence of HLA type on TCRB rearrangement was left unresolved. Type 1 diabetes patients showed a moderate but significant shortening of TCRB CDR3 length in all four CD4+ subsets. At VDJ recombination sites, patients with type 1 diabetes made fewer insertions and deleted more nucleotides, a pattern implying thymic rearrangement abnormalities. Because cDNA was sequenced instead of genomic DNA, activated cells with high expression could be over-represented, although the groups did not differ in activation or CD3 levels. Shorter templates might have been favored by PCR, but patient and control samples were amplified and corrected together, so both groups would have been affected equally by any skew.

About this clone itself: There is no known antigen for this receptor. No per-base quality is available; no much larger clone lies one base away.

From each donor, a single peripheral blood sample of approximately 0.11 L on average was drawn into heparinised tubes. A BD FACSAria II and a panel including CD45RO, CCR7, CD25, CD127, CD95 and CD27 were used to sort naive, central memory, regulatory and stem cell-like memory CD4+ T cells. Purity was above 95% for every sorted population. PBMCs were isolated immediately by Lymphoprep density gradient centrifugation and stained directly without culture. To minimize batch effects, samples were stained and sorted in pairs, one healthy donor with one patient per experiment. Counted from cysteine to phenylalanine, this CDR3 has 15 amino acids. The entry retains the CDR3 DNA only, 45 bases that are in frame from base 1. The junction carries 14 bases between V and J, which are trimmed by 6 bases and 1 base respectively. CDR1 and CDR2 are drawn from the germline V gene: MDHEN, SYDVKM. The entire isolated RNA was reverse transcribed using the High Capacity cDNA Reverse Transcription Kit, and thus expressed TCRB transcripts were sequenced. Deep immunoSEQ sequencing was applied to naive, central memory and regulatory T cell samples, giving an average of roughly 3.6 million total reads per sample. After sorted cells were lysed in RLT buffer, RNA was extracted with DNase-treated RNeasy Micro or Mini kits, with the choice depending on cell number. To prevent cross-contamination, every cell subset was processed on its own, while patient and healthy donor samples were processed together. Using the immunoSEQ multiplex PCR, TCRB sequences were amplified from cDNA into 87-bp fragments spanning the CDR3 region. Amplicons were sequenced on the Illumina HiSeq platform. In the paper's pipeline: Synthetic template baselines were used to correct PCR bias computationally, reads within Hamming distance 2 were collapsed together, and singletons that could not be merged were discarded. By aligning reads against IMGT, V, D and J genes, CDR3 length, and insertions or deletions at six rearrangement sites were assigned. Within each subset, clonotype counts were normalized to the number of sorted cells before true diversity and Gini coefficients were calculated with the tcR R package. Repertoire sharing was quantified using the overlap coefficient calculated on TCRB nucleotide sequences. Out-of-frame TCRB sequences from naive cells were analyzed as a proxy for the pre-selection repertoire. TCRdb stores this immuneACCESS table with in-frame sequences only. Part of the clones is absent; in the studies checked, under half of the shortfall reflects unresolved V genes, and no reason is known for the rest. That table supplies the V and J calls and clone size; D and trimming were determined from the DNA. This sample gives roughly 350,000 clones in total; approximately 10% of them show up just once. The ten largest clones take up approximately 0.016% of the sample.

The rearranged segments are TRBV28 and TRBJ2-3, and the D gene may be TRBD1, 5 bases matching. The TCR comes from a woman aged 30 to 39 in good health. Sequencing used naive CD4+ T cells from blood. Interpreted using the paper, the cell subset or site label stands for: true naive CD4+ T cells. The CDR3 here reads CASREVSRGTDTQYF. The sequenced DNA: TGTGCCAGCAGAGAAGTGTCCAGGGGCACAGATACGCAGTATTTT. Outside the CDR3, residues come from the reference TRBV28 and TRBJ2-3 proteins, so the full variable domain is: DVKVTQSSRYLVKRTGEKVFLECVQDMDHENMFWYRQDPGLGLRLIYFSYDVKMKEKGDIPEGYSVSREKKERFSLILESASTNQTSMYLCASREVSRGTDTQYFGPGTRLTVL.